This T cell receptor beta chain was observed in a study of cytomegalovirus exposure and HLA in healthy donors. Study-level information: Of around 410 genotyped donors, 81% grouped in the Caucasian-associated ancestry cluster.

Looked up from germline, CDR1 is SGHVS and CDR2 is FNYEAQ. CDR3 size: 16 residues. V dropped 1 base and J dropped 2 bases, with 9 bases sitting between them. Study-level points and caveats: Later on, a genetic analysis was performed. It linked a missense variant in DCLRE1C with V- and J-gene trimming of TCR beta.

Comment on this clone: Its target is not known.

Both 60 Vbeta primers and 13 Jbeta primers went into the PCR. Here immunoSEQ multiplex PCR was the method, and the copy in TCRdb shows in-frame clones only, minus some. The data contain about 100,000 clones, 10% of them seen just once; the ten biggest clones take up 5.5% to 7.5%. The sequenced sample consisted of PBMCs. The clonotype originates from a man aged 40-50 years in good health and CMV-seropositive. The chain has TRBV7-6 and TRBJ2-6; D is possibly TRBD2 (5 bases). This CDR3 is CASSLGTDPGANVLTF. The CDR3 bases are TGTGCCAGCAGCTTAGGGACTGACCCTGGGGCCAACGTCCTGACTTTC.